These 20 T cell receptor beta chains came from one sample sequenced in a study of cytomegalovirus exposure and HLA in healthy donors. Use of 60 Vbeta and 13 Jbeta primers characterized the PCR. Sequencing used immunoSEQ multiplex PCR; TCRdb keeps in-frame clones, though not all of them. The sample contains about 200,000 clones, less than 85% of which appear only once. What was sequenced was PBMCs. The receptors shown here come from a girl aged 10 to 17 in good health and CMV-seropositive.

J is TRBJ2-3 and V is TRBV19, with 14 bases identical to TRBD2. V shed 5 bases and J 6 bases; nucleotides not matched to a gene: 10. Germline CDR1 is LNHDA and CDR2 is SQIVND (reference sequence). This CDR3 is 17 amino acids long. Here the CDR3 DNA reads TGTGCCAGTAGTTCCTCCGGGACTAGCGGGGGAACGGATACGCAGTATTTT. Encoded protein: CASSSSGTSGGTDTQYF.

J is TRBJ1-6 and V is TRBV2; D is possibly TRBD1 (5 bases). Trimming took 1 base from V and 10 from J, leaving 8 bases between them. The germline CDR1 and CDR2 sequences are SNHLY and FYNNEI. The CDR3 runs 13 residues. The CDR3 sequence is CASSEEGRSPLHF. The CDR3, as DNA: TGTGCCAGCAGTGAAGAGGGGAGGTCACCCCTCCACTTT.

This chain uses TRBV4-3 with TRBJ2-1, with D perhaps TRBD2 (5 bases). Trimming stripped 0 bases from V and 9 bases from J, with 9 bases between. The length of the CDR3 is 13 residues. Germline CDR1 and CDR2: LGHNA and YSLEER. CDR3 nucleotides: TGCGCCAGCAGCCAAGAAGGGAGTACTGAGCAGTTCTTC. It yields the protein CASSQEGSTEQFF.

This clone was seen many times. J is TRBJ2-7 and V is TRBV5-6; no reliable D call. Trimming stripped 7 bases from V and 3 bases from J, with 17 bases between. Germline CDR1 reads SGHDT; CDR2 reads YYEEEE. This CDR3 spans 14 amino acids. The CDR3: CASARLKQHYEQYF. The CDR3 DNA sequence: TGTGCCAGCGCGAGGCTTAAACAACACTACGAGCAGTACTTC.

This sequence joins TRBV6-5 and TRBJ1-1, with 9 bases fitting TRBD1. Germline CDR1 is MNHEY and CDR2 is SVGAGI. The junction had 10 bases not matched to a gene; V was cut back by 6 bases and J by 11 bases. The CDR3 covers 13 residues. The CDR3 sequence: CASRSGQGFRAFF. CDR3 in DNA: TGTGCCAGCAGATCCGGACAGGGGTTTAGGGCTTTCTTT.

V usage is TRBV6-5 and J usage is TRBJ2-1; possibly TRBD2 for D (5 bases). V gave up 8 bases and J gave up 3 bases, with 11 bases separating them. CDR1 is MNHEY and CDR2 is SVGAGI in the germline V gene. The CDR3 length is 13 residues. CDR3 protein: CASSPGGYNEQFF. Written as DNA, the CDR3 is TGTGCCAGCTCCCCAGGAGGCTACAATGAGCAGTTCTTC.

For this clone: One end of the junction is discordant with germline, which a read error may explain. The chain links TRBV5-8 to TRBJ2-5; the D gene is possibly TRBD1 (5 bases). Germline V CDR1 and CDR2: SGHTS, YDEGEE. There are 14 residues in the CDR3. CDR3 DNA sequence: TGTGCCAGCACCTTGGGTGGGGCACCGGAGACCCAGTACTTC. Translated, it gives CASTLGGAPETQYF.

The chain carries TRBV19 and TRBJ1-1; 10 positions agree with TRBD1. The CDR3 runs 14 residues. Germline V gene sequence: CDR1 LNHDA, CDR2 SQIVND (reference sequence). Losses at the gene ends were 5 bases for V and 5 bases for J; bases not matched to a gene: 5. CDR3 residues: CASSGDRGGTEAFF. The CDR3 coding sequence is TGTGCCAGTAGTGGGGACAGGGGCGGGACTGAAGCTTTCTTT. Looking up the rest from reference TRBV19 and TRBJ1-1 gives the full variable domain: DGGITQSPKYLFRKEGQNVTLSCEQNLNHDAMYWYRQDPGQGLRLIYYSQIVNDFQKGDIAEGYSVSREKKESFPLTVTSAQKNPTAFYLCASSGDRGGTEAFFGQGTRLTVV.

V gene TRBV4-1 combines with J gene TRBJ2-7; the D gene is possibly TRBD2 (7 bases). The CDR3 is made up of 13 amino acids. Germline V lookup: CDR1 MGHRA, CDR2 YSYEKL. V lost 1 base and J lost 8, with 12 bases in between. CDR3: CASSQARGAQQYF. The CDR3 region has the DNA TGCGCCAGCAGCCAAGCTCGGGGGGCTCAGCAGTACTTC.

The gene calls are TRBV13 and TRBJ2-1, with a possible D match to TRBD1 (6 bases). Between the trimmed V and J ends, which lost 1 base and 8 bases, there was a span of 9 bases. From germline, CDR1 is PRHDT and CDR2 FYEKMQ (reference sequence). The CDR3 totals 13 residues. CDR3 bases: TGTGCCAGCAGCTTAGACAGGGAAGATGAGCAGTTCTTC. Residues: CASSLDREDEQFF.

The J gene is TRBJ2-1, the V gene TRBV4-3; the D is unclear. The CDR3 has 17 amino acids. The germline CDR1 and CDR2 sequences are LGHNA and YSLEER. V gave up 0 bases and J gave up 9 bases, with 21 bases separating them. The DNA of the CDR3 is TGCGCCAGCAGCCAAGAGGCGGTGCAACTTATTCCGGGTGAGCAGTTCTTC. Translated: CASSQEAVQLIPGEQFF.

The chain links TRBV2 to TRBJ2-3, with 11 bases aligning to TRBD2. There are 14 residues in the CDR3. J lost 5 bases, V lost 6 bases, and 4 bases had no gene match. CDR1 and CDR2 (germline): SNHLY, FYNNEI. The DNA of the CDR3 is TGTGCCAGCAGGCTAGCGGGGGGCCAAGATACGCAGTATTTT. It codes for CASRLAGGQDTQYF.

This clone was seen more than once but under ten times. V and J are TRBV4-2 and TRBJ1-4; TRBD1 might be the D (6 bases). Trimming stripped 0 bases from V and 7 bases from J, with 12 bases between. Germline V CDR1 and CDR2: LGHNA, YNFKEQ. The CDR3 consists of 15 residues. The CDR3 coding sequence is TGTGCCAGCAGCCAAGATCCAACAGGGAGTGAAAAACTGTTTTTT. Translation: CASSQDPTGSEKLFF.

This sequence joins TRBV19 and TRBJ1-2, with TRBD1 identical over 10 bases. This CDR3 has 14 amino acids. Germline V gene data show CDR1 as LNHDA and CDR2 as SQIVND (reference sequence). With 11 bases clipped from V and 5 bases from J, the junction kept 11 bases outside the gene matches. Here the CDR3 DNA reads TGTGCCGCCAACGGGGGACAGGGGCAATATGGCTACACCTTC. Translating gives CAANGGQGQYGYTF.

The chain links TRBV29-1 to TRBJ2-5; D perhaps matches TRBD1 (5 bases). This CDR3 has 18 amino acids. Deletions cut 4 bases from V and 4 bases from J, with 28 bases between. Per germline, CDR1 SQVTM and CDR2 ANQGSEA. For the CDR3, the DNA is TGCAGCGTTGCCCCAGGGTGGTGGCTAAATAAGGACACAGAGACCCAGTACTTC. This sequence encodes CSVAPGWWLNKDTETQYF.

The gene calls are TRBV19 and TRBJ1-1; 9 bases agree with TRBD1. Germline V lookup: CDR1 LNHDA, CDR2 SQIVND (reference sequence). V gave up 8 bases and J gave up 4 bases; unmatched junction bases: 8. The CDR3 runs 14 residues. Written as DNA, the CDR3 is TGTGCCAGTGGGGTTATACAGGGGGCCACTGAAGCTTTCTTT. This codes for CASGVIQGATEAFF.

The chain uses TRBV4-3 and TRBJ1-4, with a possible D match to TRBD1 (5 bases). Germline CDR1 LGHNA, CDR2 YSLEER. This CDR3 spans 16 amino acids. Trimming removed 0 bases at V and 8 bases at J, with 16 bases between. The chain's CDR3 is CASSQDLMAGREKLFF. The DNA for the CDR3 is TGCGCCAGCAGCCAAGATCTCATGGCAGGGCGGGAAAAACTGTTTTTT.

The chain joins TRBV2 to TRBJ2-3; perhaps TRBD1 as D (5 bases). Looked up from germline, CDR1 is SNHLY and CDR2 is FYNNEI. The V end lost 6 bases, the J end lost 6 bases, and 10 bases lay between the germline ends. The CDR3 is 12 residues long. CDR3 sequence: CASRGPGDTQYF. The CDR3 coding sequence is TGTGCCAGCAGGGGGCCCGGGGATACGCAGTATTTT.

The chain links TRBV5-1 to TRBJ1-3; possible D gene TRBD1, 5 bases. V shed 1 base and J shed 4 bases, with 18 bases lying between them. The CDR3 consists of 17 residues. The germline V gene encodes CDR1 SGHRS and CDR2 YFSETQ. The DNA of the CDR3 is TGCGCCAGCAGCTTGAGTCTCCGGGGGTTTACCGGAAACACCATATATTTT. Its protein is CASSLSLRGFTGNTIYF.

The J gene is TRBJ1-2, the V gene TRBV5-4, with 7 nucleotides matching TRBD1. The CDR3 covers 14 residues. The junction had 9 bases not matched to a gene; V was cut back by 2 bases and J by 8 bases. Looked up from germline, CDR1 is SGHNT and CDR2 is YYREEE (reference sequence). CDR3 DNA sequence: TGTGCCAGCAGCTTTGAGGGGGCGCTGGGAGGCTACACCTTC. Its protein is CASSFEGALGGYTF.